This T cell receptor (beta chain) was sequenced for a study of breast tumors, draining lymph nodes, adjacent tissues. Study results and caveats: Compared with basal-like, luminal-like tumors shared significantly more repertoire with nontumor tissue. Tumor TCR diversity was below lymph nodes but above nontumor tissue.

In the case of this clonotype: Antigen: not known.

Using its own MiXCR run on the multiplex PCR reads, TCRdb lists one record per CDR3 protein. The data show under 25,000 distinct CDR3 sequences, under 75% seen once. Sequencing was carried out using breast tumor tissue. The receptor's source is a female donor with breast cancer. Some clones in this sample may be carry-over from other donors' samples.

The CDR3 bases are TGTGCCAGCAGCTTATCTAGCGGGAGATTCGGGGAGCTGTTTTTT. Translated: CASSLSSGRFGELFF. V gene TRBV7-8 combines with J gene TRBJ2-2; 10 bases line up with TRBD2. The CDR3 contains 15 residues. V was clipped by 2 bases and J by 7 bases; unmatched bases: 4. Germline CDR1 reads SGHVS; CDR2 reads FQNEAQ. Filled out from reference TRBV7-8 and TRBJ2-2, the complete variable domain reads GAGVSQSPRYKVAKRGQDVALRCDPISGHVSLFWYQQALGQGPEFLTYFQNEAQLDKSGLPSDRFFAERPEGSVSTLKIQRTQQEDSAVYLCASSLSSGRFGELFFGEGSRLTVL.